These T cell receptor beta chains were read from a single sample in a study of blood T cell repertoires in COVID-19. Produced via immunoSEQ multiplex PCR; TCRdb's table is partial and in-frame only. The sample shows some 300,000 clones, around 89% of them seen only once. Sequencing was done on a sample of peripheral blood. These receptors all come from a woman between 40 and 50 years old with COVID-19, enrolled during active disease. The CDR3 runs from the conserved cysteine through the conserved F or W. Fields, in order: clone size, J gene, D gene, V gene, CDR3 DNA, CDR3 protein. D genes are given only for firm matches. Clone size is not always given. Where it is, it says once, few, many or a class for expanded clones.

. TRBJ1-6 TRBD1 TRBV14 TGTGCCAGCAGCCTTACCCCCGGGACAGGGGGCGCGTCACCCCTCCACTTT CASSLTPGTGGASPLHF
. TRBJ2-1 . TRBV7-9 TGTGCCAGCAGCTCAAGGGGGTGGGCTGATGAGCAGTTCTTC CASSSRGWADEQFF
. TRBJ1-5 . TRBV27 TGTGCCAGCAGTTTGCGGGGACAGCCCCAGCATTTT CASSLRGQPQHF
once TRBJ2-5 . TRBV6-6 TGTGCCAGCAGTCAAGGTGGGGGCGGCCAAGAGACCCAGTACTTC CASSQGGGGQETQYF
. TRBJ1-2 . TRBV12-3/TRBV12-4 TGTGCCAGCAGTGTAGGGCCGTATGGCTACACCTTC CASSVGPYGYTF
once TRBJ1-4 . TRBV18 TGTGCCAGCTCCCGCGGGTTCTCTGAAAAACTGTTTTTT CASSRGFSEKLFF
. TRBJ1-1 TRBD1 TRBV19 TGTGCCAGTAGTATATTGGGGGACAGGGGGAAAACTGAAGCTTTCTTT CASSILGDRGKTEAFF
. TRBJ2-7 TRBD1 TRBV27 TGTGCCAGCAGACCCTCCCCCGGGACAGCTTCCTACGAGCAGTACTTC CASRPSPGTASYEQYF
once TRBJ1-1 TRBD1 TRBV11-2 TGTGCCAGCAGCTTAACAGGGGGCATGGACACTGAAGCTTTCTTT CASSLTGGMDTEAFF
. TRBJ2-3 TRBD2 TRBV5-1 TGCGCCAGCAGCTTGGGCTTAGCGGGGGGCACAGATACGCAGTATTTT CASSLGLAGGTDTQYF
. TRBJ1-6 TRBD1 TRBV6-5 TGTGCCAGCAGTTATAAGCACTCCGGACAGGGTTCACCCCTCCACTTT CASSYKHSGQGSPLHF
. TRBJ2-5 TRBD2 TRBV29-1 TGCAGCGTTCTCGGGGGGGGAAAAGAGACCCAGTACTTC CSVLGGGKETQYF
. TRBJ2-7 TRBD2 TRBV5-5 TGTGCCAGCAATCGGATGGGACTAGCGGACTCCTACGAGCAGTACTTC CASNRMGLADSYEQYF
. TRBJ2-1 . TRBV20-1 TGCAGTGCTAGTGGGGTCCAGGGGCGGGCTGAGCAGTTCTTC CSASGVQGRAEQFF
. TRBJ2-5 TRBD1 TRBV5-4 TGTGCCAGCAGCTTCAGGACAGGACAAGAGACCCAGTACTTC CASSFRTGQETQYF
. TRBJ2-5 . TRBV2 TGTGCCAGCATCAACGGGGGTATCGGAGAGACCCAGTACTTC CASINGGIGETQYF
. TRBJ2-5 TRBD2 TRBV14 TGTGCCAGCAGTCCGACAACGACTCCGGGACTAGCGGGAGAAGAGACCCAGTACTTC CASSPTTTPGLAGEETQYF
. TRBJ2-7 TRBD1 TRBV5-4 TGTGCCAGCAGCCCGGGACAGATCTACGAGCAGTACTTC CASSPGQIYEQYF
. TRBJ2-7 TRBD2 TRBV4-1 TGCGCCAGCAGCCAAGCCCCCGTAACTAGCGGGGGGCTTGGGGAGCAGTACTTC CASSQAPVTSGGLGEQYF
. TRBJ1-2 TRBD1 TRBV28 TGTGCCAGCAGTGTGGCTGGGACAGCCCCGGATGGCTACACCTTC CASSVAGTAPDGYTF
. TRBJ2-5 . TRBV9 TGTGCCAGCAGCGAACGGACAGCCGAAGAGACCCAGTACTTC CASSERTAEETQYF
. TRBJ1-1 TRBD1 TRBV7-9 TGTGCCAGCAGTCCACAACAGGGGGGACACACTGAAGCTTTCTTT CASSPQQGGHTEAFF
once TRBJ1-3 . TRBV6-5 TGTGCCAGCAGTTACGAAGGCCTGGGCGGAAACACCATATATTTT CASSYEGLGGNTIYF
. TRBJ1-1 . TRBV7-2 TGTGCCAGCAGCTTAGTGGGGCCGAAGAACACTGAAGCTTTCTTT CASSLVGPKNTEAFF
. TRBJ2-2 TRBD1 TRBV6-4 TGTGCCAGCAGTGAGGGACAGGGAACCGGGGAGCTGTTTTTT CASSEGQGTGELFF
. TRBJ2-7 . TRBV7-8 TGTGCCAGCAGCTTAATAACGGCCTCGGGGTACGGCGAGCAGTACTTC CASSLITASGYGEQYF
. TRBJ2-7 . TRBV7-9 TGTGCCAGCAGCTTATGGGGACAACCCCTCTACGAGCAGTACTTC CASSLWGQPLYEQYF
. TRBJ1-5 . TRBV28 TGTGCCAGCAGTTTCGGGGGGACGAGCCAGCCCCAGCATTTT CASSFGGTSQPQHF
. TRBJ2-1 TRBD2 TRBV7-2 TGTGCCAGCAGCTTAGCGGGAGGGCAAGGAAATGAGCAGTTCTTC CASSLAGGQGNEQFF
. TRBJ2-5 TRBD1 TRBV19 TGTGCCAGTAGGACAGGGGGAGTCGAAGAGACCCAGTACTTC CASRTGGVEETQYF
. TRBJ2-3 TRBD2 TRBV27 TGTGCCAGCAGCCGAGGACTAGCGGGATCTAGCACAGATACGCAGTATTTT CASSRGLAGSSTDTQYF
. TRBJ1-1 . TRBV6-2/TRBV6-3 TGTGCCAGCAGTTATAACGGGGGGACGAACACTGAAGCTTTCTTT CASSYNGGTNTEAFF
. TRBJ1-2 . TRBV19 TGTGCCAGTAGTACAGCAGGGGTCGGTGGCTACACCTTC CASSTAGVGGYTF
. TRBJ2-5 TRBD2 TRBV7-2 TGTGCCAGCAGCTTATCGACTAGCGGGGGCCAAGAGACCCAGTACTTC CASSLSTSGGQETQYF
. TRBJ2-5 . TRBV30 TGTGCCTGGAGTACAGGCACAGAGACCCAGTACTTC CAWSTGTETQYF
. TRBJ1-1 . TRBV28 TGTGCCACCGGATGGGGAGCGAACACTGAAGCTTTCTTT CATGWGANTEAFF
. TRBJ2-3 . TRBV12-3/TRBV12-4 TGTGCCAGCATCCTATACGACACAGATACGCAGTATTTT CASILYDTDTQYF